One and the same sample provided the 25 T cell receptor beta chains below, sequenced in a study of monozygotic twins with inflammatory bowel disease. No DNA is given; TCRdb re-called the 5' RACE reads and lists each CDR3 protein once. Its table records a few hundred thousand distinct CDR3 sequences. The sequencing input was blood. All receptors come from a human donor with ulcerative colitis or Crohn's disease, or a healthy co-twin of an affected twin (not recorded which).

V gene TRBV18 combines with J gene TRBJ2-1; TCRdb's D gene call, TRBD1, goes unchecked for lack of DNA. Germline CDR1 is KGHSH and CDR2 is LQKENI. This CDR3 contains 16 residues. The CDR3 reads CASSLRQGAKYNEQFF.

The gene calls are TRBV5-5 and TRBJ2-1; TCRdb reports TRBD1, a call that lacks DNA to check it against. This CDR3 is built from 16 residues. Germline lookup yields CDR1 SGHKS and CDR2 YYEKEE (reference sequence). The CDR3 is CASSTRGLHSYNEQFF.

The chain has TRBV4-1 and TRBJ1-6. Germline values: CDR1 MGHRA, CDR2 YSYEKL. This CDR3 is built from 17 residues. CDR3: CASSQGLSSSYNSPLHF.

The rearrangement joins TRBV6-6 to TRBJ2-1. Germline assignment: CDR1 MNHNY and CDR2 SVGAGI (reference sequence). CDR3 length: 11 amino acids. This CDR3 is CATAKLDEQFF.

The CDR3 reads CASSPPRGPDTQYF. This rearrangement joins TRBV18 to TRBJ2-3; the TRBD1 assignment by TCRdb is unverifiable without DNA. The CDR3 loop spans 14 amino acids. Germline-derived CDR1 and CDR2 are KGHSH and LQKENI.

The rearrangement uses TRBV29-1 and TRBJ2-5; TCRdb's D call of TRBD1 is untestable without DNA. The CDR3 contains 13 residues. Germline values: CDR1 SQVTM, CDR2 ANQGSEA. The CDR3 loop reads CSATGSSQETQYF.

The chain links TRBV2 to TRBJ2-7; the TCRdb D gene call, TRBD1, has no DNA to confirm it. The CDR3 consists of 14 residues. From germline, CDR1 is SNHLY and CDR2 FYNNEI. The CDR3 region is CASSVQGQTYEQYF.

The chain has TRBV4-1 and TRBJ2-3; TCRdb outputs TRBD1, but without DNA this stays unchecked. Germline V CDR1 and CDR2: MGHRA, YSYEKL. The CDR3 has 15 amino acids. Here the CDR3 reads CASSQTGGRTDTQYF.

CDR3 region: CASNRDPDGRVYGYTF. The V call is TRBV5-5, the J call TRBJ1-2; the TCRdb D gene call, TRBD1, has no DNA to confirm it. The CDR3 length is 16 residues. Per the germline V gene, CDR1 is SGHKS and CDR2 is YYEKEE (reference sequence).

CDR3: CASSPGGGETQYF. The chain combines TRBV3-1 with TRBJ2-5; TCRdb outputs TRBD1, but without DNA this stays unchecked. Per the germline V gene, CDR1 is LGHDT and CDR2 is YNNKEL (reference sequence). The CDR3 covers 13 residues.

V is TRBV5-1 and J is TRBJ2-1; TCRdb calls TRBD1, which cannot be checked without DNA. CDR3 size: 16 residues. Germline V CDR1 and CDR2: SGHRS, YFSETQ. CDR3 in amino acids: CASSLGVVGPNNEQFF.

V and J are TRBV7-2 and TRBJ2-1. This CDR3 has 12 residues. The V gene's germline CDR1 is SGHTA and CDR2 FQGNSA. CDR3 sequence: CASSFAGDEQFF.

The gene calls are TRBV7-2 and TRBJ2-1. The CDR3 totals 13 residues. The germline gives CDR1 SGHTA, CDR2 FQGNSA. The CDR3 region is CASSLMLADAQFF. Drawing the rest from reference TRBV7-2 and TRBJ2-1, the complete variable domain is GAGVSQSPSNKVTEKGKDVELRCDPISGHTALYWYRQSLGQGLEFLIYFQGNSAPDKSGLPSDRFSAERTGGSVSTLTIQRTQQEDSAVYLCASSLMLADAQFFGPGTRLTVL.

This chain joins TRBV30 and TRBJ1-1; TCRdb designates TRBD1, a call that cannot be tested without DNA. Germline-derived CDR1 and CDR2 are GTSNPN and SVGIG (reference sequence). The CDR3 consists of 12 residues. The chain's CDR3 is CARDQGTTEAFF.

The chain's CDR3 is CASSSSSGTGVVYEQYF. The chain joins TRBV5-1 to TRBJ2-7; lacking DNA, the TRBD1 call made by TCRdb goes unchecked. Germline V gene lookup returns CDR1 SGHRS and CDR2 YFSETQ. This CDR3 has 17 amino acids.

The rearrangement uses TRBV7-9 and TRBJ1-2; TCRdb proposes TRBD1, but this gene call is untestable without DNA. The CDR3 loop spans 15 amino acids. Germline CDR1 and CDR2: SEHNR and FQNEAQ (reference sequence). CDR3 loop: CASSTPTGLNYGYTF.

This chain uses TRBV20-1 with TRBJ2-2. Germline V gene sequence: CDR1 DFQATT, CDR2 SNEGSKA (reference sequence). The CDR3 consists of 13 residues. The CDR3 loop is CSARDQSLGELFF.

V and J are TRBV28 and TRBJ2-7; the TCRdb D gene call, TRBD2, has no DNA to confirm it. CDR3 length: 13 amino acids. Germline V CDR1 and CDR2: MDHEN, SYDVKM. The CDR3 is CASRAGSSYEQYF.

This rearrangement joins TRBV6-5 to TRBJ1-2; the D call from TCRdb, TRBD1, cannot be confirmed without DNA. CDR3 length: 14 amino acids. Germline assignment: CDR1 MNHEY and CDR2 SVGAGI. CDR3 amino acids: CASSYSNGPEGYTF.

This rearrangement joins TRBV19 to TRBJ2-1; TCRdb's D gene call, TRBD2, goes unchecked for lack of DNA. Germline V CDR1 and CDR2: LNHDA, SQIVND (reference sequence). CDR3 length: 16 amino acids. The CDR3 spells CASSWTSGSPYNEQFF.

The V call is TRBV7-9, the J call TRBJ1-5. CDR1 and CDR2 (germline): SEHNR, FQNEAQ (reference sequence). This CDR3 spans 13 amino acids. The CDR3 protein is CASSGSLSQPQHF.

The CDR3 spells CAISTSGGAWEQFF. The chain employs TRBV10-3 and TRBJ2-1; TCRdb names TRBD2, which stays unverified in the absence of DNA. The germline V gene has CDR1 ENHRY and CDR2 SYGVKD. This CDR3 spans 14 amino acids.

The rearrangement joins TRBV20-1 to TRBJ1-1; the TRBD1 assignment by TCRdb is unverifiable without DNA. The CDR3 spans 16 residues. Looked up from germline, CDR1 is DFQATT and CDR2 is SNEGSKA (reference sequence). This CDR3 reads CSASRDSRRPNTEAFF.

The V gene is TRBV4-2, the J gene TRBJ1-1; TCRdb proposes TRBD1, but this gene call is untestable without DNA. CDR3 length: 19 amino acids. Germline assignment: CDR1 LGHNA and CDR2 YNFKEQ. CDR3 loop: CASSPPRRTGRNLNTEAFF.

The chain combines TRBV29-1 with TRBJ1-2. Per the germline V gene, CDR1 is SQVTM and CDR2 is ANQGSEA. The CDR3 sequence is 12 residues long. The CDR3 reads CSVGEDNYGYTF.